This TCR beta chain was sequenced for a study of blood T cell repertoires in COVID-19. Study-wide context: The United States, Italy and Spain were the sources of the acute and convalescent COVID-19 samples. PBMCs, B-cell-depleted T cells, or T cells were the source of the cDNA or gDNA that made up the material.

Source study methods: Reference gene primers were amplified, and this amplification served to estimate nucleated cell counts. Profiling relied on immunoSEQ multiplex PCR, and the TCRdb table lists in-frame clones only, not all of them. That table furnishes V, J and clone size, whereas the DNA furnished D and trimming. The sample lists fewer than 350,000 clones; about 89% were seen once. Germline V CDR1 and CDR2: KGHSH, LQKENI. V shed 3 bases and J 4 bases; nucleotides not matched to a gene: 6. CDR3 length equals 15 residues. The rearrangement joins TRBV18 to TRBJ1-2; TRBD1 aligns across 9 bases. The sequencing sample was made of peripheral blood. This TCR was recovered from a man aged 35-49 years with acute or convalescent COVID-19. The CDR3 nucleotides read TGTGCCAGCTCACCGTTGACAGGGGGAACCTATGGCTACACCTTC. This translates into CASSPLTGGTYGYTF.